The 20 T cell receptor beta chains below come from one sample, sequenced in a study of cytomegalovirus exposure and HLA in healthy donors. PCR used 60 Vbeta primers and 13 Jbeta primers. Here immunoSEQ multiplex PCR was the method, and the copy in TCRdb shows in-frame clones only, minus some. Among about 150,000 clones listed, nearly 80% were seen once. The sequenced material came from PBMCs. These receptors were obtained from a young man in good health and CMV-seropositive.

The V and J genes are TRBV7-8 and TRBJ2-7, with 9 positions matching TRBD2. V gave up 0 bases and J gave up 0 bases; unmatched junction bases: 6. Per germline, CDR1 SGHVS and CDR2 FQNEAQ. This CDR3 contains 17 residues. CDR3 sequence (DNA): TGTGCCAGCAGCTTAGCCCCCGGGACTAGCACCTCCTACGAGCAGTACTTC. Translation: CASSLAPGTSTSYEQYF.

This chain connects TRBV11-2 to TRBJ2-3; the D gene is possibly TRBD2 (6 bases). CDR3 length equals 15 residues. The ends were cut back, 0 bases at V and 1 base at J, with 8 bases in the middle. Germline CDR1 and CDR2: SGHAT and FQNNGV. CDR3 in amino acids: CASSLDQRGTDTQYF. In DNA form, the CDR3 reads TGTGCCAGCAGCTTAGATCAGCGGGGCACAGATACGCAGTATTTT.

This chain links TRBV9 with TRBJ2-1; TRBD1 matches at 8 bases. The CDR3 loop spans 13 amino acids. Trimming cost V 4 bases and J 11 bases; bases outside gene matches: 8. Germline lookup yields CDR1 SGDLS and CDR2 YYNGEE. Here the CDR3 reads CASSSIDRGKQFF. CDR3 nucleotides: TGTGCCAGCAGCTCTATCGACAGGGGTAAGCAGTTCTTC.

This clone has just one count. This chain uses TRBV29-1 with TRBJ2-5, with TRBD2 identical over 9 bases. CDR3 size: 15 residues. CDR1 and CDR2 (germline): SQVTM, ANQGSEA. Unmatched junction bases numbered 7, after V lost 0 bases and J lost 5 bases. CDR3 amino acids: CSVEDPAGGEETQYF. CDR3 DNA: TGCAGCGTTGAAGACCCAGCGGGAGGAGAGGAGACCCAGTACTTC.

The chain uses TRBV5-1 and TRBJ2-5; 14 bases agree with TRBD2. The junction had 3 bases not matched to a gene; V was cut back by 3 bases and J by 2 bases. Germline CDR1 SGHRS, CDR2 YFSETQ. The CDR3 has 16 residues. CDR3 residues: CASSSGLAGAQETQYF. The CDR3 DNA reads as TGCGCCAGCAGCTCGGGACTAGCGGGAGCTCAAGAGACCCAGTACTTC.

The CDR3 protein is CASSLSAGQNEKLFF. In nucleotides, the CDR3 is TGTGCCAGCAGTTTATCGGCTGGACAGAATGAAAAACTGTTTTTT. This chain joins TRBV27 and TRBJ1-4; tentatively, D is TRBD1 (6 bases). V lost 0 bases and J 5 bases, leaving 10 bases between the germline ends. This CDR3 is built from 15 residues. Germline V CDR1 and CDR2: MNHEY, SMNVEV (reference sequence).

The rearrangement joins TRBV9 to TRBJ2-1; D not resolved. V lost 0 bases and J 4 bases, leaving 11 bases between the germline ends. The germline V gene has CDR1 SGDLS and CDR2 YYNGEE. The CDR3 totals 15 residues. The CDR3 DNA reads TGTGCCAGCAGCGTAGAACTAACTAAGTACAATGAGCAGTTCTTC. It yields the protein CASSVELTKYNEQFF.

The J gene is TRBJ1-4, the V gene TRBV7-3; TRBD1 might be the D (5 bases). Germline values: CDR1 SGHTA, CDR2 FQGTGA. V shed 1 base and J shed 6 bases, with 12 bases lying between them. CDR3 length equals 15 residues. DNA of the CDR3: TGTGCCAGCAGCTTAAATACAGGCACGGATGAAAAACTGTTTTTT. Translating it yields CASSLNTGTDEKLFF.

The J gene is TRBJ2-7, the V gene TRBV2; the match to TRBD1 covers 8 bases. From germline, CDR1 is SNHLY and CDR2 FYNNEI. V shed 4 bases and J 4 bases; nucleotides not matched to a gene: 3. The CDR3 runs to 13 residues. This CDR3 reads CASSGDRRYEQYF. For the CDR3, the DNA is TGTGCCAGCAGTGGGGACAGGCGTTACGAGCAGTACTTC.

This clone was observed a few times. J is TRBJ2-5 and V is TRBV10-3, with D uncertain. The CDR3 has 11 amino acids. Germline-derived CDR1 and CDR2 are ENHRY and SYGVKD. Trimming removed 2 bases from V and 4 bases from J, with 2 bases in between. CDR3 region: CAISERETQYF. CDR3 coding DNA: TGTGCCATCAGTGAGCGAGAGACCCAGTACTTC.

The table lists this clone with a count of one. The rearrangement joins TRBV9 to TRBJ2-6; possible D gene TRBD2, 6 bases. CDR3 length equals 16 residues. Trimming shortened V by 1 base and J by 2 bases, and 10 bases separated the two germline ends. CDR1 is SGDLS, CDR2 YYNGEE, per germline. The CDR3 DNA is TGTGCCAGCAGCGTAATGGGGGGAGCTGGGGCCAACGTCCTGACTTTC. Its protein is CASSVMGGAGANVLTF.

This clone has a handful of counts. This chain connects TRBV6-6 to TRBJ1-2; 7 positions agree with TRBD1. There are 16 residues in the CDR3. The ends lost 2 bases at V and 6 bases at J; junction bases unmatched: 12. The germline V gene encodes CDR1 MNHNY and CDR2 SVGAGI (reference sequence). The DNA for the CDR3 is TGTGCCAGCAGTTACCGTAAACGACAGGGCGGGCATGGCTACACCTTC. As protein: CASSYRKRQGGHGYTF.

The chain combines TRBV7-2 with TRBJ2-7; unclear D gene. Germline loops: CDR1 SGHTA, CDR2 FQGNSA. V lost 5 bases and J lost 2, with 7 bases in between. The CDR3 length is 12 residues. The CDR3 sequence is CASSPTTYEQYF. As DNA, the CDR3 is TGTGCCAGCAGCCCTACGACCTACGAGCAGTACTTC.

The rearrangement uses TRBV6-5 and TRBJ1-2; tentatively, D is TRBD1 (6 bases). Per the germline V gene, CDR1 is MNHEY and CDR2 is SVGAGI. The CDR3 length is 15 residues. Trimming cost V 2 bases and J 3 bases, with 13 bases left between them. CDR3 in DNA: TGTGCCAGCAGTTACGAACAGGGCTCACACTATGGCTACACCTTC. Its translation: CASSYEQGSHYGYTF.

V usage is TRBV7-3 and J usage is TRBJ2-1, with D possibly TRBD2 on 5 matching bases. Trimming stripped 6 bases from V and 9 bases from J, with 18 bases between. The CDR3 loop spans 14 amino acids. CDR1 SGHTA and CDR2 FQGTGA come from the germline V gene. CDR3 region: CASRSPAGKREQFF. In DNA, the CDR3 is TGTGCCAGCAGGTCCCCCGCGGGTAAACGTGAGCAGTTCTTC.

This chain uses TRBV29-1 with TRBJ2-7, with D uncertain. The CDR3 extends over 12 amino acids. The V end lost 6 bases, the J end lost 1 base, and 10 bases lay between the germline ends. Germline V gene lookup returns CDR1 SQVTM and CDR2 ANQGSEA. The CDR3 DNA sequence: TGCAGCGTCCTCAGTACGTCCTACGAGCAGTACTTC. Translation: CSVLSTSYEQYF.

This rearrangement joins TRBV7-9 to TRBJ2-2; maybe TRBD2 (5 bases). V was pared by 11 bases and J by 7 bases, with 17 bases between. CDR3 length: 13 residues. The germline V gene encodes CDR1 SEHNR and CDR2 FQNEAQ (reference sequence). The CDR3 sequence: CASNRFGSGELFF. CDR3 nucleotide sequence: TGTGCCTCGAACCGATTTGGGAGCGGGGAGCTGTTTTTT.

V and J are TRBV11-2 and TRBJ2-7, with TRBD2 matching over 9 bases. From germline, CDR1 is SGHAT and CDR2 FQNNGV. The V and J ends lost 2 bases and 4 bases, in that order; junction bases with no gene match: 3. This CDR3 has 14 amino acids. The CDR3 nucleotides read TGTGCCAGCAGCTTACGCGGGAGGGGGTACGAGCAGTACTTC. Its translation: CASSLRGRGYEQYF.

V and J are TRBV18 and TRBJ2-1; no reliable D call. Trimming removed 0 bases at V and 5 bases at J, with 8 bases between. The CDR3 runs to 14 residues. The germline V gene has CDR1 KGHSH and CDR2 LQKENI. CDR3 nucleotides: TGTGCCAGCTCACCACCTATACGGGACAATGAGCAGTTCTTC. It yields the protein CASSPPIRDNEQFF.

Written as DNA, the CDR3 is TGTGCCAGTAGTGCGTCCTTACTAGGTTCAGATACGCAGTATTTT. Its protein is CASSASLLGSDTQYF. V gene TRBV19 combines with J gene TRBJ2-3, with D possibly being TRBD2 (5 bases). V lost 5 bases, J lost 4 bases, and 16 bases lay in between. This CDR3 region has 15 residues. Germline loops: CDR1 LNHDA, CDR2 SQIVND (reference sequence).